Included here is one T cell receptor (beta chain) sequence, with context. Its antigen is unidentified. These data originate in a study of OX40 agonist ivuxolimab in advanced cancers. Clones were read by immunoSEQ multiplex PCR, and TCRdb kept only the in-frame ones, dropping some. The sample holds approximately 82,000 clones, 80% to 90% seen once. General observations from the study: In CD8+ T cells, expanded clones were on average more numerous than in CD4+.

The CDR3 is made up of 13 amino acids. From germline, CDR1 is KGHSH and CDR2 LQKENI. Trimming removed 3 bases at V and 7 bases at J, with 10 bases between. This TCR was recovered from an adult with an advanced solid tumor such as melanoma, head and neck, liver or kidney cancer. Sequences were derived from CD4+ or CD8+ T cells sorted from blood, sampled in a trial of the OX40 agonist ivuxolimab. The gene calls are TRBV18 and TRBJ1-5, with unresolved D. CDR3 amino acids: CASSPGLQQPQHF. Written as DNA, the CDR3 is TGTGCCAGCTCACCGGGTCTCCAACAGCCCCAGCATTTT. The full variable domain, with the rest looked up from reference TRBV18 and TRBJ1-5, is NAGVMQNPRHLVRRRGQEARLRCSPMKGHSHVYWYRQLPEEGLKFMVYLQKENIIDESGMPKERFSAEFPKEGPSILRIQQVVRGDSAAYFCASSPGLQQPQHFGDGTRLSIL.